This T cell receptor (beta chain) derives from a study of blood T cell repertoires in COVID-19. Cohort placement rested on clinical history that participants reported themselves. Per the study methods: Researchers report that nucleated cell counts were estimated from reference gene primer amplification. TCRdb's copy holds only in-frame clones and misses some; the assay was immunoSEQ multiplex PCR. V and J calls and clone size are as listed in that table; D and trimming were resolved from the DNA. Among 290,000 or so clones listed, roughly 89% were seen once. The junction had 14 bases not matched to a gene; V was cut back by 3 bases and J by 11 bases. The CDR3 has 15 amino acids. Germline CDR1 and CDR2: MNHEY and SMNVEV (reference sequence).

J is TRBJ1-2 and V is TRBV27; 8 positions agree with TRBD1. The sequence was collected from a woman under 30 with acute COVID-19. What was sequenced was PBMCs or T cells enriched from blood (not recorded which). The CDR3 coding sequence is TGTGCCAGCAGTTTGACCTGGACAGGGCGTTCTTATTACACCTTC. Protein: CASSLTWTGRSYYTF.